This T cell receptor (beta chain) is drawn from a study of neurological immune-mediated disorders. Time point meaning: technical triplicate 2. This clonotype has ten or more counts. What it binds is not known. TCRdb passed the 5' RACE reads through MiXCR, listing each CDR3 protein once. The sample has more than 30,000 distinct CDR3 sequences, 13% seen once. Germline assignment: CDR1 LGHDT and CDR2 YNNKEL (reference sequence). This CDR3 region has 16 residues. Trimming shortened V by 4 bases and J by 1 base, and 16 bases separated the two germline ends. Study conclusions and caveats: No expanded-clone CDR3 amino acid sequence recurred across subjects, suggesting private TCR-beta repertoires.

This clonotype was obtained from a female donor with HTLV-1-associated myelopathy (HAM/TSP). The sequencing sample was made of CD4+ T cells from blood. The chain links TRBV3-1 to TRBJ2-5; D gene unclear. The DNA for the CDR3 is TGTGCCAGCAGCCCCCTAATCGGCAGGTTCCAAGAGACCCAGTACTTC. Its protein is CASSPLIGRFQETQYF.